Detailed here is one TCR beta chain. What it binds is not known. CDR1 is SGHTA, CDR2 FQGTGA, per germline. The V end lost 4 bases, the J end lost 7 bases, and 7 bases lay between the germline ends. The CDR3 spans 12 residues. This sample is drawn from a study of cytomegalovirus exposure and HLA in healthy donors. Findings and caveats of the study: The classifier reportedly diagnosed cytomegalovirus status with high sensitivity and specificity. Per published accounts, TCR beta sequences correctly predicted the HLA-A and HLA-B alleles of most subjects. Sequencing artifact likely explains a cluster of highly shared sequence variants.

The PCR was carried out with 60 Vbeta primers and 13 Jbeta primers. Measured with immunoSEQ multiplex PCR; TCRdb has only the in-frame clones, and not every one. The profile covers about 220,000 clones, with approximately 70% appearing a single time and 1.8% taken by the ten largest. Sequences were obtained from PBMCs. The chain joins TRBV7-3 to TRBJ2-2; D ambiguous. The sequence was obtained from a woman aged 25 to 39 in good health and CMV-seronegative. CDR3 sequence (DNA): TGTGCCAGCAGCTCCCCCGGCGGGGAGCTGTTTTTT. Its translation is CASSSPGGELFF.